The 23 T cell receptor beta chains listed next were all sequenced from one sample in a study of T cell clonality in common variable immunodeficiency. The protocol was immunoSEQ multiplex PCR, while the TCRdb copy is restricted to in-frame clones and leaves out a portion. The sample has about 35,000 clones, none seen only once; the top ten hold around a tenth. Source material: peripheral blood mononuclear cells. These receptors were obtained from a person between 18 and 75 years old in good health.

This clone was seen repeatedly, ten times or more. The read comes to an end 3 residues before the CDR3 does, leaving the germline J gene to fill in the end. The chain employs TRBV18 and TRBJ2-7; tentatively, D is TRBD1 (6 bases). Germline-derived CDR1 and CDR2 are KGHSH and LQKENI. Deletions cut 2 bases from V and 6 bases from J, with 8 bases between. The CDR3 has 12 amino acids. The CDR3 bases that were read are TGTGCCAGCTCACCAGAACAGGGCGAG. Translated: CASSPEQGE. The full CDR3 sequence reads CASSPEQGEQYF. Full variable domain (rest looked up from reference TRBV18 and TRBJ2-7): NAGVMQNPRHLVRRRGQEARLRCSPMKGHSHVYWYRQLPEEGLKFMVYLQKENIIDESGMPKERFSAEFPKEGPSILRIQQVVRGDSAAYFCASSPEQGEQYFGPGTRLTVT.

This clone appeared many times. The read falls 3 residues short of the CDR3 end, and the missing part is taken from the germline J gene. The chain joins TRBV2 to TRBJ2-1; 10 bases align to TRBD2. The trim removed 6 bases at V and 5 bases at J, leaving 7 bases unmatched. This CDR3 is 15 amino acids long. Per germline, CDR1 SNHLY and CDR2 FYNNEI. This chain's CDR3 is CASRSRTSGDNEQFF. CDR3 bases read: TGTGCCAGCAGGTCAAGGACTAGCGGTGACAATGAG.

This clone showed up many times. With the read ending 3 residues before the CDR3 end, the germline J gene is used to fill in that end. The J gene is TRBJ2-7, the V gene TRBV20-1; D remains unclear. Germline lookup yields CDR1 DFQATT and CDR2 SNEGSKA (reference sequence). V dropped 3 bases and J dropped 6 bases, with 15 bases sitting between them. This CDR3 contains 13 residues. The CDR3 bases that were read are TGCAGTGCTAGGGTCCCCACAGAGGCCGAG. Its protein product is CSARVPTEAE. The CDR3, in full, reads CSARVPTEAEQYF.

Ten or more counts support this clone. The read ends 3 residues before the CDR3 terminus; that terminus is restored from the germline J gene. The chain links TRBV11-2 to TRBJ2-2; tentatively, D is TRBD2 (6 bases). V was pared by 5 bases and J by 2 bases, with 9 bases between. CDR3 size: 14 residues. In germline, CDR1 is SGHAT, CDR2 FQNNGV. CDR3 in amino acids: CASSPGLNTGELFF. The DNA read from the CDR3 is TGTGCCAGCAGCCCGGGACTTAACACCGGGGAG.

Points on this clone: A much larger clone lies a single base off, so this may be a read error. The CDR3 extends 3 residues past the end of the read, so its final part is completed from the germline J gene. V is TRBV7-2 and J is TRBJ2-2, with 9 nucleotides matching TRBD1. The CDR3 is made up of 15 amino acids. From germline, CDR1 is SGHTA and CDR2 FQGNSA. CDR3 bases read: TGTGCCAGCAGCCTATCCGGGACAGGGTCTGAAAAG. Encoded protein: CASSLSGTGSEK. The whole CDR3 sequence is CASSLSGTGSEKLFF.

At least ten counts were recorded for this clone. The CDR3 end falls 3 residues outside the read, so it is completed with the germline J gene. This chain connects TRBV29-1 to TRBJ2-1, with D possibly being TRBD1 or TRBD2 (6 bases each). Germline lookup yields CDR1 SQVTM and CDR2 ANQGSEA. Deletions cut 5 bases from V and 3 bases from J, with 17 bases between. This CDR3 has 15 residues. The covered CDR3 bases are TGCAGCGTTCAATCAGGAGGGGGTAGCTACAATGAG. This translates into CSVQSGGGSYNE. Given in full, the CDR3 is CSVQSGGGSYNEQFF.

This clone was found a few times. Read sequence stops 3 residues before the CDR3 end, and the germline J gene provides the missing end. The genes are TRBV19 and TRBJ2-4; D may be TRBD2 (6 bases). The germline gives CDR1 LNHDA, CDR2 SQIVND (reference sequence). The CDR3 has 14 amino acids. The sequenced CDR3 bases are TGTGCCAGTAGTGTAGCGGCCGGGACTGTTGGT. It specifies CASSVAAGTVG. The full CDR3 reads CASSVAAGTVGQYF.

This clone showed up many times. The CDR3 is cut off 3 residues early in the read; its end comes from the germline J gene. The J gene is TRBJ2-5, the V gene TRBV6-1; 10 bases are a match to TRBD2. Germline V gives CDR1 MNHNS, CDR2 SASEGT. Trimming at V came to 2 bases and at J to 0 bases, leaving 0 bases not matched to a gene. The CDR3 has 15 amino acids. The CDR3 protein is CASSELAGDQETQYF. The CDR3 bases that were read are TGTGCCAGCAGTGAACTAGCGGGAGACCAAGAGACC.

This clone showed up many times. The CDR3 DNA, read in part, is TGTGCCAGTAGTATTCGAGAACAGGGAGGGACAGATACG. Protein: CASSIREQGGTDT. The CDR3 as a whole reads CASSIREQGGTDTQYF. The chain couples TRBV19 to TRBJ2-3; D possibly corresponds to TRBD2 (7 bases). The CDR3 goes on 3 residues after the read ends, and that part is filled in from the germline J gene. This CDR3 is 16 amino acids long. The germline gives CDR1 LNHDA, CDR2 SQIVND (reference sequence). Trimming cost V 3 bases and J 3 bases, with 16 bases left between them.

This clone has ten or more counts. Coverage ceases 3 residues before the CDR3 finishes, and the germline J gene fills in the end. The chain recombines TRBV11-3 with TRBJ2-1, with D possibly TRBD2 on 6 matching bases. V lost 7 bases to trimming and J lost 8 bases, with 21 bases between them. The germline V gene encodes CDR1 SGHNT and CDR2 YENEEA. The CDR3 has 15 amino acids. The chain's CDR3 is CASTGGTDSSDEQFF. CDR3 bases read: TGTGCCAGCACTGGCGGGACGGACTCTAGCGATGAG.

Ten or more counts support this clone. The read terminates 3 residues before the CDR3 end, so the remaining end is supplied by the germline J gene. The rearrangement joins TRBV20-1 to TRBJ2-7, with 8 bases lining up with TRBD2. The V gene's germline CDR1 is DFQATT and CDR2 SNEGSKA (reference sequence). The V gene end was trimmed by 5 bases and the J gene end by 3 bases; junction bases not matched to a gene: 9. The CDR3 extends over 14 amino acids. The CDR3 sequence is CSAVSGSTSYEQYF. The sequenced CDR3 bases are TGCAGTGCTGTGAGCGGGAGCACTAGCTACGAG.

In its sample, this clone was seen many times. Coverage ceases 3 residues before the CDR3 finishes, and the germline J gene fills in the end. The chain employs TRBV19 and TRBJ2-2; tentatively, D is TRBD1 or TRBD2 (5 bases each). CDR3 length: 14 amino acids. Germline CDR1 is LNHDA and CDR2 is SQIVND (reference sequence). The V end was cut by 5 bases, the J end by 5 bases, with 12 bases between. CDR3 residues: CASSVLEGTGELFF. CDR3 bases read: TGTGCCAGTAGTGTCCTCGAGGGGACCGGGGAG.

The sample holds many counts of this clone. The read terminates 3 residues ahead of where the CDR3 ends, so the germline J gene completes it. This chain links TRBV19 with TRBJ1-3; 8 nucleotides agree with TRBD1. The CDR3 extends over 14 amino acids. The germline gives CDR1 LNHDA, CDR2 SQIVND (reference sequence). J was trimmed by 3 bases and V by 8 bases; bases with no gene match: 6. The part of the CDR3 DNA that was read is TGTGCCAGTTCGACAGGGGCGGGTGGAAACACC. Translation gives CASSTGAGGNT. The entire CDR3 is CASSTGAGGNTIYF.

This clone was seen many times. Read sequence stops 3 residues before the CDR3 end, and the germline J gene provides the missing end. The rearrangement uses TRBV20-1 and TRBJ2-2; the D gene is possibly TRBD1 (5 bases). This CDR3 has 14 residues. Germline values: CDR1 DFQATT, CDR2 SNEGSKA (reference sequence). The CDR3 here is CSARENSGANVLFF. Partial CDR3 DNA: TGCAGTGCTAGGGAGAACTCTGGGGCCAACGTG.

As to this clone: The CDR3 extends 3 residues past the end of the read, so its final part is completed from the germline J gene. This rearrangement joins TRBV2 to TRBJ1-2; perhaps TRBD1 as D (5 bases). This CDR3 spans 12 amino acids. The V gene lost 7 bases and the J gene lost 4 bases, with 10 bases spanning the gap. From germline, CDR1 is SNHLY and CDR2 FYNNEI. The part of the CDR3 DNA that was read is TGTGCCAGCACGTCAGGGTCCTATGGC. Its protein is CASTSGSYG. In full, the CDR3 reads CASTSGSYGYTF.

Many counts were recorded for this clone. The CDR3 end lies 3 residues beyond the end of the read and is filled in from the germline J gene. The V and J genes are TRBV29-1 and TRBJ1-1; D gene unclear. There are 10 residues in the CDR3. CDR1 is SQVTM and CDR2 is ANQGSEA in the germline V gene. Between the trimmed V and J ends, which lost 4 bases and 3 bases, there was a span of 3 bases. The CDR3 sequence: CSVADTEAFF. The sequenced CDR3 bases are TGCAGCGTTGCGGACACTGAA. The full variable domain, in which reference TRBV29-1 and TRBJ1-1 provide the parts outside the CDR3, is SAVISQKPSRDICQRGTSLTIQCQVDSQVTMMFWYRQQPGQSLTLIATANQGSEATYESGFVIDKFPISRPNLTFSTLTVSNMSPEDSSIYLCSVADTEAFFGQGTRLTVV.

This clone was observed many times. CDR3 bases read: TGTGCCAGCAGTGACAATCCCGCAGATACG. It is translated as CASSDNPADT. The complete CDR3 protein is CASSDNPADTQYF. This chain uses TRBV6-4 with TRBJ2-3; D is unclear. The missing CDR3 end, 3 residues past where the read stops, is filled in from the germline J gene. The CDR3 sequence is 13 residues long. Trimming pared 2 bases from V and 4 bases from J, leaving 7 bases between. Germline values: CDR1 MRHNA, CDR2 SNTAGT.

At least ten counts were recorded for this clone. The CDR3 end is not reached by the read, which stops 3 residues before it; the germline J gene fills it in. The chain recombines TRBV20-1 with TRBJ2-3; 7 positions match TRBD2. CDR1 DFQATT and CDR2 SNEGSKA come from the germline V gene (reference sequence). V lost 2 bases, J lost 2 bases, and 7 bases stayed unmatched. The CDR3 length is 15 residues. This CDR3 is CSARSLAEFTDTQYF. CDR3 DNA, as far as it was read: TGCAGTGCTAGATCCCTAGCGGAGTTCACAGATACG.

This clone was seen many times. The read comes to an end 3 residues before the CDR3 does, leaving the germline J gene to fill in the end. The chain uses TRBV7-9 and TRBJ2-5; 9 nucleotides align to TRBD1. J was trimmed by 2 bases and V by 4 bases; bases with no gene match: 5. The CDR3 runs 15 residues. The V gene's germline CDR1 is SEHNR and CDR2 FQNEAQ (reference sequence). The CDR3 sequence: CASSSVGQGQETQYF. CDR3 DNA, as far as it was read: TGTGCCAGCAGCTCCGTGGGACAGGGACAAGAGACC.

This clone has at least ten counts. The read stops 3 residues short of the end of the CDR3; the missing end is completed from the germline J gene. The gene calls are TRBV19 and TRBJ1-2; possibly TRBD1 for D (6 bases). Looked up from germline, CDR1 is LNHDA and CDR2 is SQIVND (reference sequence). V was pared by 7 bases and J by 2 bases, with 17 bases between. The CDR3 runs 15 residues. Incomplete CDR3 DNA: TGTGCCAGTACGGGCTGGGGCAGGGGCAACTATGGC. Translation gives CASTGWGRGNYG. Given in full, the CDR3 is CASTGWGRGNYGYTF.

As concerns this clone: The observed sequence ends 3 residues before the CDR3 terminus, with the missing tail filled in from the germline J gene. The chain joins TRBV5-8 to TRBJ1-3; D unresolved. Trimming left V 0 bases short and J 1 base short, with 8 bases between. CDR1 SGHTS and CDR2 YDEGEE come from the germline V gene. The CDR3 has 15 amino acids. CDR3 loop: CASSLAAGSGNTIYF. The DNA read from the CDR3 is TGTGCCAGCAGCTTGGCCGCGGGTTCTGGAAACACC.

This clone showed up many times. This CDR3 is CASSPGRPTPGESEAFF. CDR3 DNA (partial): TGTGCCAGCTCACCAGGGCGGCCAACCCCAGGGGAGTCTGAA. V and J are TRBV18 and TRBJ1-1; the D gene is possibly TRBD1 (6 bases). The CDR3 end falls 3 residues outside the read, so it is completed with the germline J gene. Germline V gives CDR1 KGHSH, CDR2 LQKENI. This CDR3 is built from 17 residues. V lost 2 bases and J 6 bases, leaving 22 bases between the germline ends.

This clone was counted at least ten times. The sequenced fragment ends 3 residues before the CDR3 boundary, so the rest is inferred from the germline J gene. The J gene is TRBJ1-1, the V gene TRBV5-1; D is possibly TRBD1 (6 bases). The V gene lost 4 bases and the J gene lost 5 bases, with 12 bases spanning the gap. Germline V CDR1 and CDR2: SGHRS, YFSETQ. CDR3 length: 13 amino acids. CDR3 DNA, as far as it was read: TGCGCCAGCAGCCCGGAAGGGGGTACTGAA. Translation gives CASSPEGGTE. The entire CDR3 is CASSPEGGTEAFF.